The entry below describes one T cell receptor beta chain. Its target is not known. This sample is part of a study of OX40 agonist ivuxolimab in advanced cancers. The overall study: In this trial design, patients received ivuxolimab intravenously at 0.01 to 10 mg/kg every 2 weeks. Study-wide results and limits: Researchers did not establish what antigens the expanded peripheral T cells target.

Trimming took off 3 bases at V and 0 bases at J, with 19 bases between the two ends. This CDR3 is built from 18 residues. Germline assignment: CDR1 SGHDT and CDR2 YYEEEE. Libraries were prepared by immunoSEQ multiplex PCR; TCRdb keeps only in-frame clonotypes and omits some of them. The data show about 93,000 clones, with roughly 91% seen just once and 2% to 3% held by the top ten. Blood was sampled at baseline, cycle 4 day 1, and cycle 7 day 1. This clonotype originated in an adult with an advanced solid tumor such as melanoma, head and neck, liver or kidney cancer. This chain uses TRBV5-6 with TRBJ1-5; D uncertain. This specimen was CD4+ or CD8+ T cells sorted from blood, taken in a trial of the OX40 agonist ivuxolimab. For the CDR3, the DNA is TGTGCCAGCAGCTCGCAGTCGGAAGGTGGTATTAGCAATCAGCCCCAGCATTTT. It translates to CASSSQSEGGISNQPQHF.